The 2 T cell receptor beta chains reported below all come from one sample, sequenced in a study of T cells in Graves' hyperthyroidism and ophthalmopathy (dated by TCRdb to about 2019). The library was made by multiplex PCR. Instrument on record: Illumina HiSeq 2000. TCR beta CDR3 regions were amplified from RNA transcripts. The first round of RT-PCR for the TCR CDR3 was performed with the HTBI primer set and the Qiagen OneStep RT-PCR kit. Using fastp at Q25 and MiXCR, TCRdb reprocessed the public reads and kept productive beta chains. Every CDR3 protein is listed once, alongside the most common genes and DNA of its rows. The sample table shows a few hundred thousand distinct CDR3 sequences, and around a sixth are seen once. Of the sample, roughly two fifths falls within the top ten clones. Sequenced: blood. These receptor sequences come from a man younger than 35 with Graves' ophthalmopathy.

The sample holds a few counts of this clonotype. The chain carries TRBV12-3 or TRBV12-4 and TRBJ1-3; D not resolved. The germline V and J ends were trimmed by 5 bases and 0 bases, with 11 bases remaining between them. The CDR3 is made up of 15 amino acids. CDR3 DNA sequence: TGTGCCAGCAGTCAACAGCTTAGCTCTGGAAACACCATATATTTT. Amino acid sequence: CASSQQLSSGNTIYF.

This clonotype occurred many times. The chain combines TRBV7-2 with TRBJ2-1; tentatively, D is TRBD2 (6 bases). The CDR3 covers 13 residues. CDR1 SGHTA and CDR2 FQGNSA come from the germline V gene. Trimming took 5 bases from V and 9 from J, leaving 14 bases between them. CDR3 coding DNA: TGTGCCAGCAGCGCCCGACTAGAAGCTGAGCAGTTCTTC. Translating it yields CASSARLEAEQFF.